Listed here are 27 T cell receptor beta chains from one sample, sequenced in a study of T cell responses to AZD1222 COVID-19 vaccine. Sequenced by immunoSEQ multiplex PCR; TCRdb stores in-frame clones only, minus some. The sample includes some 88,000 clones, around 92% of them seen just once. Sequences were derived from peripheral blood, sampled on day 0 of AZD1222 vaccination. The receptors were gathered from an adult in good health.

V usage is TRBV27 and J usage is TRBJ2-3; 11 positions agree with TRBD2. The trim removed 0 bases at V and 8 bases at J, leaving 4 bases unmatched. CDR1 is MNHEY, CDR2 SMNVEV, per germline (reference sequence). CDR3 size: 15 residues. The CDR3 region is CASSLSTSGGGTQYF. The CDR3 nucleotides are TGTGCCAGCAGTTTATCCACTAGCGGGGGAGGTACGCAGTATTTT.

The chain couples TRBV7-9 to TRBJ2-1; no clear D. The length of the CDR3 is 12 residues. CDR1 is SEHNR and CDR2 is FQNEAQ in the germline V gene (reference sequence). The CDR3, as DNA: TGTGCTGGGTCTGGACGTGGGAATGAGCAGTTCTTC. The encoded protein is CAGSGRGNEQFF.

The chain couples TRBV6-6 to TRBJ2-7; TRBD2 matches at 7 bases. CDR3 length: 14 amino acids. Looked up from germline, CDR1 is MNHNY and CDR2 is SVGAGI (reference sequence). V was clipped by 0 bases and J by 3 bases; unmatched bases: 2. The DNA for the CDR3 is TGTGCCAGCAGTTACTCCAGCGGGAACTACGAGCAGTACTTC. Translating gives CASSYSSGNYEQYF.

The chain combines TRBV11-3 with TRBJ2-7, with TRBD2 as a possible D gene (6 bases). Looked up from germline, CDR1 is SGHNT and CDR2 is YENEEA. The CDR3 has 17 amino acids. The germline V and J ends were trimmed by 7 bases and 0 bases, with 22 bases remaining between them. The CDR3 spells CASTGDWDCSSSYEQYF. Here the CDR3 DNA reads TGTGCCAGCACCGGGGACTGGGACTGTAGTAGCTCCTACGAGCAGTACTTC.

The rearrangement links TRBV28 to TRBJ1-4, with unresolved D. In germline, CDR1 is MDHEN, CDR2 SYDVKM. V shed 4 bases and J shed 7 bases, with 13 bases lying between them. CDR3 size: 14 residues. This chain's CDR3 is CASSSPGSGEKLFF. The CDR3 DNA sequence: TGTGCCAGCAGTTCCCCGGGCAGCGGTGAAAAACTGTTTTTT.

CDR3 DNA sequence: TGCGCCAGCAGCACCTCGGGACTACGTTCTTACGAGCAGTACTTC. Translation: CASSTSGLRSYEQYF. The gene calls are TRBV5-1 and TRBJ2-7; 7 positions agree with TRBD2. Losses at the gene ends were 4 bases for V and 4 bases for J; bases not matched to a gene: 11. CDR3 length equals 15 residues. CDR1 is SGHRS, CDR2 YFSETQ, per germline.

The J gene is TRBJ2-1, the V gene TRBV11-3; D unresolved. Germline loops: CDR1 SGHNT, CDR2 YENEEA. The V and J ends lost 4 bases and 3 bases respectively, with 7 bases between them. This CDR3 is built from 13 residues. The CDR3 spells CASSSSSYNEQFF. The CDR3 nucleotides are TGTGCCAGCAGCTCGAGTAGCTACAATGAGCAGTTCTTC.

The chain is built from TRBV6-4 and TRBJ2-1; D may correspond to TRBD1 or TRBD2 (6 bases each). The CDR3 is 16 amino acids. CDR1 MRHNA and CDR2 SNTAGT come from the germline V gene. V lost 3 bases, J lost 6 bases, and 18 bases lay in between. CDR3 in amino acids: CASSDLSPRGLNEQFF. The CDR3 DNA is TGTGCCAGCAGTGATTTGTCCCCCAGGGGACTCAATGAGCAGTTCTTC.

The CDR3 DNA sequence: TGTGCCAGCGAGTATACTAGAGTTGGCGAGCAGTACTTC. This sequence encodes CASEYTRVGEQYF. The chain carries TRBV2 and TRBJ2-7, with D possibly matching TRBD2 (5 bases). The ends were cut back, 8 bases at V and 6 bases at J, with 17 bases in the middle. Germline V gene data show CDR1 as SNHLY and CDR2 as FYNNEI. The CDR3 length is 13 residues.

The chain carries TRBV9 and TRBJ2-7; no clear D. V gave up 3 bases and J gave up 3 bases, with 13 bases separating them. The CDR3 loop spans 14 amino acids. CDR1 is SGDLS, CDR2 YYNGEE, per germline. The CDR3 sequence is CASSAPAAGYEQYF. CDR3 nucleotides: TGTGCCAGCAGCGCCCCGGCAGCTGGCTACGAGCAGTACTTC.

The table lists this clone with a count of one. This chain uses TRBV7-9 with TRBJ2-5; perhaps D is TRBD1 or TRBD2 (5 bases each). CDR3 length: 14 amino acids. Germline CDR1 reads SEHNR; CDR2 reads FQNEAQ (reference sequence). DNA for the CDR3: TGTGCTAGATATTACGGGACGGGCAAAGAGACCCAGTACTTC. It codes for CARYYGTGKETQYF.

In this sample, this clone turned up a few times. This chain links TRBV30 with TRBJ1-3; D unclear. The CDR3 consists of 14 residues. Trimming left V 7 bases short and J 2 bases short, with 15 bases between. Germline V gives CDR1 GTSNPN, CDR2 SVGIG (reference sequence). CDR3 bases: TGTGCCTCGCCGGGAGTTATCCCTGGAAACACCATATATTTT. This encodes CASPGVIPGNTIYF.

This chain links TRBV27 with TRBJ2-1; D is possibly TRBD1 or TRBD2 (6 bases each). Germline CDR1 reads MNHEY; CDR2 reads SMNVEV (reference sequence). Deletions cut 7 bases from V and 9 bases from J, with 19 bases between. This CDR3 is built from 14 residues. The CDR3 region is CASTTKGGGSEQFF. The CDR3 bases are TGTGCCAGCACTACAAAGGGGGGCGGTAGTGAGCAGTTCTTC.

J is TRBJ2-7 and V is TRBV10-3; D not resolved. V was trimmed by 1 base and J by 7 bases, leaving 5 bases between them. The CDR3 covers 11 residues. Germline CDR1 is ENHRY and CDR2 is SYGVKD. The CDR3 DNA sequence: TGTGCCATCAGTGAGTTCGCGGAGCAGTACTTC. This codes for CAISEFAEQYF.

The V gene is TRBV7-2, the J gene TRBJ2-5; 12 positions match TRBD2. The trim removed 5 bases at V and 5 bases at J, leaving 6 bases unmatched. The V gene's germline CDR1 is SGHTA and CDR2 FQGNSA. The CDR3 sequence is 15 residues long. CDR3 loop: CASSLRLAGAETQYF. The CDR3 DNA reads TGTGCCAGCAGCCTGAGACTAGCGGGAGCGGAGACCCAGTACTTC.

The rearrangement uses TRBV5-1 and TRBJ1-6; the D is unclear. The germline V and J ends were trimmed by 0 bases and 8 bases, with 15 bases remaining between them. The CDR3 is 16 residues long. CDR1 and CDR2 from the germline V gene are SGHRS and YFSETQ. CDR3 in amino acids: CASSLVAGYEDSPLHF. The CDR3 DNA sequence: TGCGCCAGCAGCTTGGTGGCAGGCTATGAAGATTCACCCCTCCACTTT.

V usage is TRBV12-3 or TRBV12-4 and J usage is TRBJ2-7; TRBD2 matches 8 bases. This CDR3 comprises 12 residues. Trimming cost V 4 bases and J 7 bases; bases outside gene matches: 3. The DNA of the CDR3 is TGTGCCAGCAGTTATGGGACTAGTGAGCAGTACTTC. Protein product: CASSYGTSEQYF.

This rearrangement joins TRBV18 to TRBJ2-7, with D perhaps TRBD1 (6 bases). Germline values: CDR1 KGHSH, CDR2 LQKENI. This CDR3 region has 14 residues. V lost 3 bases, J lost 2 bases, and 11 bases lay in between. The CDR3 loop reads CASSPTTGPYEQYF. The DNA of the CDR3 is TGTGCCAGCTCACCCACGACAGGCCCCTACGAGCAGTACTTC.

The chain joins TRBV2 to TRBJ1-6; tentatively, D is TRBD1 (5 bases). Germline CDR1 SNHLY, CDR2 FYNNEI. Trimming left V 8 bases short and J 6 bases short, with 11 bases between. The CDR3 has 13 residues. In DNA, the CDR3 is TGTGCCAGCTGCCGGGACCCTAATTCACCCCTCCACTTT. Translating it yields CASCRDPNSPLHF.

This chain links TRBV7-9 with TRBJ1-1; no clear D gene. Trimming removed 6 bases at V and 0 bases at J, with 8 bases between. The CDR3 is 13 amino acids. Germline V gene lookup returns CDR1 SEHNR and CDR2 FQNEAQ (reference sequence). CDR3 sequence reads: CASSYDVNTEAFF. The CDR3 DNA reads TGTGCCAGCAGTTACGACGTGAACACTGAAGCTTTCTTT.

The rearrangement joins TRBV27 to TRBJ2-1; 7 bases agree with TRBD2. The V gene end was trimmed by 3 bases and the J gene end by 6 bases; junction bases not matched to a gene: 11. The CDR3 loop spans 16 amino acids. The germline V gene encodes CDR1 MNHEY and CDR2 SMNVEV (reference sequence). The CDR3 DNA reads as TGTGCCAGCAGTTTCCGGCTAGCGGAGGGGCTCAATGAGCAGTTCTTC. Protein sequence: CASSFRLAEGLNEQFF.

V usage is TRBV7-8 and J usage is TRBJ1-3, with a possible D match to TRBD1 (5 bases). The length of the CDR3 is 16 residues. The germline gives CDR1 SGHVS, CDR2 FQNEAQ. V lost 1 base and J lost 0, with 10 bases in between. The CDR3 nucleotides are TGTGCCAGCAGCTTAGGGGACCTTGCCTCTGGAAACACCATATATTTT. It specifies CASSLGDLASGNTIYF.

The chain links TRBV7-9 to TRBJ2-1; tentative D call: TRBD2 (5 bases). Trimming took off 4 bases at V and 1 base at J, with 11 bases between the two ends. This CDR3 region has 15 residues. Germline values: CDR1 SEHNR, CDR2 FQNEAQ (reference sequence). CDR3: CASSSTTGSYNEQFF. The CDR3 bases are TGTGCCAGCAGCTCGACAACGGGGTCCTACAATGAGCAGTTCTTC.

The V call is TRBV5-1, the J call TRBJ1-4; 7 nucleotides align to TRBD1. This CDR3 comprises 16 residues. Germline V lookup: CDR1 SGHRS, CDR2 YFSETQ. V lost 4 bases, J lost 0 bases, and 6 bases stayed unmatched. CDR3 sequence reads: CASSPGQYATNEKLFF. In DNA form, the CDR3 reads TGCGCCAGCAGCCCGGGACAGTATGCAACTAATGAAAAACTGTTTTTT.

In DNA form, the CDR3 reads TGTGCCAGCCTTTCCTACAATGAGCAGTTCTTC. Translation: CASLSYNEQFF. V is TRBV28 and J is TRBJ2-1; D gene uncertain. This CDR3 is 11 amino acids long. The V and J ends lost 8 bases and 1 base respectively, with 3 bases between them. Germline values: CDR1 MDHEN, CDR2 SYDVKM.

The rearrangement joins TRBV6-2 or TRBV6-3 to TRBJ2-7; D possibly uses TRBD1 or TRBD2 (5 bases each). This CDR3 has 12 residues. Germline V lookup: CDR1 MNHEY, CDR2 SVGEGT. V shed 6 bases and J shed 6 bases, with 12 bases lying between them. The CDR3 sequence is CASSPWGIEQYF. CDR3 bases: TGTGCCAGCAGCCCCTGGGGGATCGAGCAGTACTTC.

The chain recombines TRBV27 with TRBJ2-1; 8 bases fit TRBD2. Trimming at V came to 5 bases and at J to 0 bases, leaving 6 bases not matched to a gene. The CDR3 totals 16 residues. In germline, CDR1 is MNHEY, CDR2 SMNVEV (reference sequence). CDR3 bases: TGTGCCAGCAGTCGACTAGCGAGATTCTCCTACAATGAGCAGTTCTTC. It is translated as CASSRLARFSYNEQFF.